The rows below give T cell receptor beta chains drawn from one sample of a study of cytomegalovirus exposure and HLA in healthy donors. Method: immunoSEQ multiplex PCR; TCRdb's copy keeps in-frame clones and lacks some. This table holds 150,000 or so clones, 70% to 80% found once. Sequencing was done on a sample of PBMCs. The receptor source for this set is a man aged 35 to 55 in good health and CMV-seropositive. The CDR3 runs from the conserved cysteine through the conserved F or W. A D gene is named only where the DNA matches it firmly. Clone size, where shown, is once, few, many, or a class for clones that have expanded.

clone size,J gene,V gene,D gene,CDR3 protein,CDR3 DNA
NA,TRBJ2-7,TRBV6-5,TRBD1,CASSSPGTGSYEQYF,TGTGCCAGCAGTTCCCCCGGGACAGGGTCCTACGAGCAGTACTTC
once,TRBJ2-3,TRBV5-4,TRBD2,CASSLGGIAGASTDTQYF,TGTGCCAGCAGCTTGGGTGGCATAGCGGGGGCTAGCACAGATACGCAGTATTTT
NA,TRBJ1-5,TRBV28,NA,CASSLFTGVWRPQHF,TGTGCCAGCAGTTTGTTTACAGGAGTTTGGCGGCCCCAGCATTTT
few,TRBJ1-1,TRBV27,TRBD1,CASSLSGGTEEAFF,TGTGCCAGCAGTTTATCTGGCGGGACAGAGGAAGCTTTCTTT
many,TRBJ2-4,TRBV2,TRBD1,CASSDRGPAKNIQYF,TGTGCCAGCAGTGACAGGGGGCCTGCCAAAAACATTCAGTACTTC
NA,TRBJ1-1,TRBV6-1,TRBD1,CASGGTGGKVAEAFF,TGTGCCAGCGGAGGGACAGGGGGTAAGGTCGCTGAAGCTTTCTTT
few,TRBJ2-3,TRBV7-9,TRBD2,CASRLLAMADTQYF,TGTGCCAGCAGACTACTAGCGATGGCAGATACGCAGTATTTT
NA,TRBJ2-1,TRBV18,TRBD2,CASSPGLAGGAFF,TGTGCCAGCTCACCCGGACTAGCGGGAGGGGCCTTCTTC
NA,TRBJ2-3,TRBV5-4,TRBD2,CASSLKRGSRDTQYF,TGTGCCAGCAGCTTGAAGCGGGGGAGTAGAGATACGCAGTATTTT
few,TRBJ1-2,TRBV11-2,NA,CASSLGGAYGYTF,TGTGCCAGCAGCTTAGGCGGGGCCTATGGCTACACCTTC
NA,TRBJ1-1,TRBV7-3,NA,CASSLDRNTEAFF,TGTGCCAGCAGCTTGGACAGGAACACTGAAGCTTTCTTT
NA,TRBJ2-5,TRBV7-6,NA,CASSPPTGLQETQYF,TGTGCCAGCAGCCCCCCGACAGGCCTCCAAGAGACCCAGTACTTC
NA,TRBJ2-2,TRBV6-5,NA,CASSSRTGELFF,TGTGCCAGCAGTTCTAGAACCGGGGAGCTGTTTTTT
NA,TRBJ2-7,TRBV19,TRBD2,CASRAGRLAGSSRNEQYF,TGTGCCAGTAGAGCCGGCAGACTAGCGGGGTCCTCTCGGAACGAGCAGTACTTC
NA,TRBJ2-1,TRBV2,NA,CASTPLYNEQFF,TGTGCCAGCACCCCCCTATACAATGAGCAGTTCTTC
few,TRBJ1-1,TRBV5-4,NA,CASTRSGGNTEAFF,TGTGCCAGCACCAGGTCGGGGGGGAACACTGAAGCTTTCTTT
NA,TRBJ1-2,TRBV12-5,NA,CASGRTSYGYTF,TGTGCTAGTGGCCGGACTAGCTATGGCTACACCTTC
NA,TRBJ2-7,TRBV7-2,NA,CASSQFYEQYF,TGTGCCAGCAGCCAATTCTACGAGCAGTACTTC
NA,TRBJ2-1,TRBV7-9,TRBD2,CASSLLLAANNEQFF,TGTGCCAGCAGCTTACTTCTAGCGGCGAACAATGAGCAGTTCTTC
NA,TRBJ2-5,TRBV7-2,NA,CASSFGGRETQYF,TGTGCCAGCAGCTTCGGGGGAAGAGAGACCCAGTACTTC
NA,TRBJ2-1,TRBV4-3,NA,CASSQDPPGDGSEQFF,TGCGCCAGCAGCCAAGACCCCCCCGGGGATGGTAGTGAGCAGTTCTTC
NA,TRBJ2-5,TRBV5-1,TRBD1,CASSQGDSRGETQYF,TGCGCCAGCAGCCAAGGGGACAGCCGAGGGGAGACCCAGTACTTC
NA,TRBJ1-4,TRBV29-1,NA,CSVMAVATNEKLFF,TGCAGCGTTATGGCAGTCGCAACTAATGAAAAACTGTTTTTT
NA,TRBJ1-2,TRBV5-5,NA,CASSLQSWSGAPNYGYTF,TGTGCCAGCAGCTTGCAAAGTTGGTCAGGGGCCCCTAACTATGGCTACACCTTC
NA,TRBJ2-5,TRBV10-1,NA,CASSSGPMETQYF,TGCGCCAGCAGCTCGGGTCCGATGGAGACCCAGTACTTC
NA,TRBJ2-1,TRBV6-5,TRBD2,CASSEGLAGNEQFF,TGTGCCAGCAGTGAAGGCCTAGCGGGGAATGAGCAGTTCTTC
NA,TRBJ2-7,TRBV5-5,NA,CASSPSGTAFSYEQYF,TGTGCCAGCAGCCCTTCCGGGACTGCTTTCTCCTACGAGCAGTACTTC
few,TRBJ1-1,TRBV7-7,NA,CASSLDMNTEAFF,TGTGCCAGCAGCTTAGATATGAACACTGAAGCTTTCTTT
NA,TRBJ2-2,TRBV2,TRBD2,CASSVLAGMGTGELFF,TGTGCCAGCAGTGTCTTAGCGGGAATGGGCACCGGGGAGCTGTTTTTT
once,TRBJ1-1,TRBV10-3,NA,CAISRQEVGRTEAFF,TGTGCCATCAGCCGACAGGAGGTAGGAAGGACTGAAGCTTTCTTT
NA,TRBJ1-2,TRBV9,NA,CASSVVESYGYTF,TGTGCCAGCAGCGTAGTAGAGAGCTATGGCTACACCTTC
NA,TRBJ2-1,TRBV28,TRBD2,CASRTPGLAGGLQFF,TGTGCCAGCAGAACACCGGGACTAGCGGGAGGCCTGCAGTTCTTC
once,TRBJ2-7,TRBV10-3,NA,CACGGQHSYEQYF,TGTGCCTGCGGGGGCCAGCACTCCTACGAGCAGTACTTC
NA,TRBJ2-1,TRBV28,NA,CASRIDAEQFF,TGTGCCAGCAGGATAGATGCGGAGCAGTTCTTC
NA,TRBJ2-4,TRBV4-1,NA,CASSQEGLGHPNIQYF,TGCGCCAGCAGCCAAGAAGGGCTGGGGCACCCGAACATTCAGTACTTC
NA,TRBJ2-3,TRBV7-9,TRBD2,CASNLGRVAGKDTQYF,TGTGCCAGCAACCTAGGTCGGGTAGCGGGAAAAGATACGCAGTATTTT
NA,TRBJ1-1,TRBV9,TRBD1,CASSVLDRGMSTEAFF,TGTGCCAGCAGCGTTTTGGACAGGGGTATGAGCACTGAAGCTTTCTTT
NA,TRBJ2-7,TRBV29-1,TRBD2,CSVSVATSGSGYEQYF,TGCAGCGTTTCTGTAGCGACTAGCGGGAGTGGATACGAGCAGTACTTC
NA,TRBJ1-5,TRBV5-1,TRBD1,CASSPQGNQPQHF,TGCGCCAGCAGCCCACAGGGGAATCAGCCCCAGCATTTT
NA,TRBJ2-7,TRBV5-6,NA,CASSLGGYYEQYF,TGTGCCAGCAGCTTGGGAGGGTACTACGAGCAGTACTTC
NA,TRBJ2-5,TRBV18,TRBD2,CASSLGTSGSWYQETQYF,TGTGCCAGCTCACTAGGGACTAGCGGGAGCTGGTACCAAGAGACCCAGTACTTC
NA,TRBJ2-5,TRBV7-9,TRBD2,CASTKAGEETQYF,TGTGCCAGCACCAAAGCGGGAGAAGAGACCCAGTACTTC
NA,TRBJ2-5,TRBV5-1,NA,CASSLLQVEETQYF,TGCGCCAGCAGCTTGTTACAGGTGGAAGAGACCCAGTACTTC
few,TRBJ1-1,TRBV11-1,TRBD1,CASSGDRPNTEAFF,TGTGCCAGCAGCGGGGACAGGCCGAACACTGAAGCTTTCTTT
NA,TRBJ2-7,TRBV19,TRBD2,CASSKAGGSYEQYF,TGTGCCAGTAGTAAAGCGGGAGGATCATACGAGCAGTACTTC
NA,TRBJ2-3,TRBV4-1,NA,CASSQGGVGGTDTQYF,TGCGCCAGCAGCCAAGGCGGGGTAGGCGGCACAGATACGCAGTATTTT
NA,TRBJ2-2,TRBV28,NA,CASSLAGEPAGELFF,TGTGCCAGCAGTTTAGCAGGGGAGCCCGCCGGGGAGCTGTTTTTT
NA,TRBJ2-5,TRBV4-1,NA,CASSHFQGPQETQYF,TGCGCCAGCAGCCACTTTCAGGGTCCGCAAGAGACCCAGTACTTC